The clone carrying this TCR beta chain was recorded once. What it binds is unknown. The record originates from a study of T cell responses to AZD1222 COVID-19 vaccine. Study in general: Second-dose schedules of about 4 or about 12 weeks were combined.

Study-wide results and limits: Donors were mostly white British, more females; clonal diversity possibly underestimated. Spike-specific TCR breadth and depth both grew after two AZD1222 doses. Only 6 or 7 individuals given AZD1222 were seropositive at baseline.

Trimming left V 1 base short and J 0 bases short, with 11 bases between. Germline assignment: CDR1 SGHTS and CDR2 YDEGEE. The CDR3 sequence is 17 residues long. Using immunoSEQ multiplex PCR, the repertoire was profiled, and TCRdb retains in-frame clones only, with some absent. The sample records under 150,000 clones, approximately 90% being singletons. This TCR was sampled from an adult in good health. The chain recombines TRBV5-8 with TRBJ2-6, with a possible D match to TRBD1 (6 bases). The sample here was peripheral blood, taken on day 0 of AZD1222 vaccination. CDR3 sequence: CASSLWGRISGANVLTF. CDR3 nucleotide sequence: TGTGCCAGCAGCTTGTGGGGGCGGATCTCTGGGGCCAACGTCCTGACTTTC.